The 16 T cell receptor beta chains in this list originate from one sample, sequenced in a study of T cell responses to AZD1222 COVID-19 vaccine. The table came from immunoSEQ multiplex PCR; TCRdb's copy has only in-frame clones and leaves some out. The sample has more than 90,000 clones, 90% seen once. Sequences were derived from peripheral blood, sampled on day 0 of AZD1222 vaccination. The source of these receptors is an adult in good health.

The rearrangement uses TRBV7-9 and TRBJ1-2; TRBD1 matches 9 bases. The CDR3 runs 16 residues. The J segment lost 4 bases and the V segment lost 1 base, leaving 7 bases of the junction unmatched. Germline values: CDR1 SEHNR, CDR2 FQNEAQ (reference sequence). CDR3 sequence: CASSLGSGTGSYGYTF. The DNA for the CDR3 is TGTGCCAGCAGCTTAGGCTCCGGGACAGGGAGCTATGGCTACACCTTC.

The chain combines TRBV5-4 with TRBJ2-7, with D perhaps being TRBD1 or TRBD2 (5 bases each). The CDR3 spans 15 residues. With 1 base removed from V and 3 bases from J, the gap between germline ends came to 14 bases. Germline V gives CDR1 SGHNT, CDR2 YYREEE (reference sequence). CDR3 region: CASSLSGTGIYEQYF. The CDR3 DNA sequence: TGTGCCAGCAGCTTGTCCGGGACGGGTATCTACGAGCAGTACTTC.

The V call is TRBV11-1, the J call TRBJ1-3; tentative D call: TRBD1 (5 bases). V lost 5 bases and J 3 bases, leaving 8 bases between the germline ends. Germline CDR1 SGHAT, CDR2 FQDESV (reference sequence). The CDR3 totals 13 residues. CDR3 residues: CASSQGDGNTIYF. In DNA, the CDR3 is TGTGCCAGCAGCCAAGGGGATGGAAACACCATATATTTT.

The chain employs TRBV7-9 and TRBJ1-4, with D unresolved. CDR1 SEHNR and CDR2 FQNEAQ come from the germline V gene (reference sequence). Trimming shortened V by 4 bases and J by 16 bases, and 16 bases separated the two germline ends. CDR3 size: 12 residues. The chain's CDR3 is CASSSTESDKFF. CDR3 coding DNA: TGTGCCAGCAGCTCCACCGAGTCCGATAAGTTTTTT.

The chain carries TRBV9 and TRBJ1-4, with a possible D match to TRBD1 (6 bases). The CDR3 sequence is 16 residues long. Trimming left V 0 bases short and J 7 bases short, with 16 bases between. Per germline, CDR1 SGDLS and CDR2 YYNGEE. CDR3 region: CASSVGIQGFTEKLFF. Here the CDR3 DNA reads TGTGCCAGCAGCGTAGGCATTCAGGGGTTTACTGAAAAACTGTTTTTT.

This chain links TRBV4-1 with TRBJ1-2, with TRBD1 as a possible D gene (5 bases). Trimming cost V 0 bases and J 0 bases, with 14 bases left between them. Per germline, CDR1 MGHRA and CDR2 YSYEKL. The CDR3 length is 17 residues. CDR3 bases: TGCGCCAGCAGCCAAGAGGGGCTTCCTACAGCTAACTATGGCTACACCTTC. Its protein product is CASSQEGLPTANYGYTF.

The chain joins TRBV7-9 to TRBJ1-2; perhaps TRBD1 as D (5 bases). Trimming took off 5 bases at V and 0 bases at J, with 7 bases between the two ends. The CDR3 spans 13 residues. The V gene's germline CDR1 is SEHNR and CDR2 FQNEAQ (reference sequence). The CDR3 DNA follows: TGTGCCAGCAGCCCGGGACCTAACTATGGCTACACCTTC. Translating gives CASSPGPNYGYTF.

This chain links TRBV28 with TRBJ1-4, with a possible D match to TRBD1 (6 bases). V was cut by 3 bases and J by 5 bases, with 13 bases left in between. CDR1 MDHEN and CDR2 SYDVKM come from the germline V gene. The CDR3 is made up of 15 amino acids. CDR3 loop: CASSFLQGRNEKLFF. CDR3 nucleotide sequence: TGTGCCAGCAGTTTTTTACAGGGAAGAAATGAAAAACTGTTTTTT.

This chain uses TRBV3-1 (or the pseudogene TRBV3-2) with TRBJ2-3; 9 nucleotides agree with TRBD2. The V segment lost 0 bases and the J segment 1 base; nucleotides outside the gene matches: 2. Germline CDR1 is LGHDT and CDR2 is YNNKEL (reference sequence). The length of the CDR3 is 16 residues. CDR3 coding DNA: TGTGCCAGCAGCCAAGACGAGCGGGGGGGCACAGATACGCAGTATTTT. This sequence encodes CASSQDERGGTDTQYF.

In this sample, this clone turned up once. V gene TRBV7-9 combines with J gene TRBJ1-2; D might be TRBD1 (5 bases). The CDR3 is 16 amino acids. The germline CDR1 and CDR2 sequences are SEHNR and FQNEAQ (reference sequence). V gave up 5 bases and J gave up 0 bases, with 16 bases separating them. CDR3 nucleotide sequence: TGTGCCAGCAGCCTATCAGGGCCGCAAACTAACTATGGCTACACCTTC. Protein sequence: CASSLSGPQTNYGYTF.

The V and J genes are TRBV11-2 and TRBJ2-3; 14 bases map to TRBD2. CDR3 length: 18 amino acids. Per the germline V gene, CDR1 is SGHAT and CDR2 is FQNNGV. V shed 9 bases and J 0 bases; nucleotides not matched to a gene: 11. The CDR3 here is CASRGLAGDHPSTDTQYF. In DNA, the CDR3 is TGTGCCAGTAGGGGACTAGCGGGGGACCATCCTAGCACAGATACGCAGTATTTT.

This sequence joins TRBV3-1 (or the pseudogene TRBV3-2) and TRBJ1-1; no clear D. CDR1 is LGHDT and CDR2 is YNNKEL in the germline V gene (reference sequence). Trimming removed 2 bases from V and 4 bases from J, with 11 bases in between. This CDR3 contains 14 residues. The CDR3 DNA is TGTGCCAGCAGCCAATTAAGTCGGGGCACTGAAGCTTTCTTT. Encoded protein: CASSQLSRGTEAFF.

This clone has just a few counts. This rearrangement joins TRBV2 to TRBJ1-5; the D is unclear. The CDR3 is made up of 14 amino acids. Germline assignment: CDR1 SNHLY and CDR2 FYNNEI. Trimming shortened V by 7 bases and J by 3 bases, and 13 bases separated the two germline ends. The DNA of the CDR3 is TGTGCCAGCATGGGCGGGGATATCAATCAGCCCCAGCATTTT. The encoded protein is CASMGGDINQPQHF.

The rearrangement joins TRBV28 to TRBJ2-3, with 7 bases fitting TRBD2. This CDR3 comprises 16 residues. V lost 7 bases, J lost 4 bases, and 14 bases stayed unmatched. Germline CDR1 is MDHEN and CDR2 is SYDVKM. The CDR3 sequence: CASNPGGFGAADTQYF. The CDR3 coding sequence is TGTGCCAGCAACCCCGGGGGGTTTGGGGCCGCAGATACGCAGTATTTT.

This rearrangement joins TRBV11-2 to TRBJ1-5; D is ambiguous. Trimming left V 2 bases short and J 3 bases short, with 5 bases between. CDR3 length: 13 amino acids. Germline V gene lookup returns CDR1 SGHAT and CDR2 FQNNGV. This CDR3 is CASSLIDNQPQHF. The CDR3 DNA reads TGTGCCAGCAGCTTAATAGACAATCAGCCCCAGCATTTT.

This clone was counted between two and nine times. The V call is TRBV5-4, the J call TRBJ2-3; D is possibly TRBD2 (6 bases). The ends were cut back, 2 bases at V and 6 bases at J, with 13 bases in the middle. Germline CDR1 SGHNT, CDR2 YYREEE (reference sequence). This CDR3 contains 14 residues. The CDR3 sequence: CASSFPGESDTQYF. CDR3 in DNA: TGTGCCAGCAGCTTCCCGGGGGAGTCGGATACGCAGTATTTT.